A single sample is the source of the 21 T cell receptor beta chains below, sequenced in a study of a mutant IDH1 vaccine in newly diagnosed glioma. As to time point: baseline, week 1 (first vaccination visit). Regarding treatment: pre-vaccination baseline after standard-of-care therapy. Libraries were prepared by immunoSEQ multiplex PCR; TCRdb keeps only in-frame clonotypes and omits some of them. The table has approximately 88,000 clones, around 77% seen once. Sequencing was performed on PBMCs, taken from a glioma patient treated with radiotherapy, temozolomide or both. The receptors stem from a man aged 40-49 years with glioma.

The chain recombines TRBV19 with TRBJ2-3, with 10 bases that match TRBD2. The CDR3 loop spans 15 amino acids. Germline V gene lookup returns CDR1 LNHDA and CDR2 SQIVND (reference sequence). V gave up 10 bases and J gave up 2 bases; unmatched junction bases: 9. Here the CDR3 reads CAISPGTSDTDTQYF. In nucleotides, the CDR3 is TGTGCCATCTCACCCGGGACTAGCGACACAGATACGCAGTATTTT.

The V call is TRBV7-9, the J call TRBJ2-1; perhaps TRBD2 as D (6 bases). V was pared by 1 base and J by 3 bases, with 16 bases between. The CDR3 totals 17 residues. The V gene's germline CDR1 is SEHNR and CDR2 FQNEAQ (reference sequence). CDR3 nucleotides: TGTGCCAGCAGCTTAGGGATCCCGGGACTTATCTACAATGAGCAGTTCTTC. Residues: CASSLGIPGLIYNEQFF. The full variable domain, completed using reference TRBV7-9 and TRBJ2-1, is DTGVSQNPRHKITKRGQNVTFRCDPISEHNRLYWYRQTLGQGPEFLTYFQNEAQLEKSRLLSDRFSAERPKGSFSTLEIQRTEQGDSAMYLCASSLGIPGLIYNEQFFGPGTRLTVL.

The genes are TRBV27 and TRBJ2-3; D is uncertain. The CDR3 has 12 amino acids. Germline V gene lookup returns CDR1 MNHEY and CDR2 SMNVEV (reference sequence). V was cut by 5 bases and J by 6 bases, with 9 bases left in between. As DNA, the CDR3 is TGTGCCAGCAGTCCCGATCTGGATACGCAGTATTTT. It codes for CASSPDLDTQYF.

The CDR3 is CASSFRPEANYGYTF. CDR3 coding DNA: TGTGCCAGCAGCTTTCGCCCAGAGGCTAACTATGGCTACACCTTC. The chain recombines TRBV11-2 with TRBJ1-2; D unclear. The CDR3 has 15 residues. Trimming pared 3 bases from V and 0 bases from J, leaving 11 bases between. The germline V gene has CDR1 SGHAT and CDR2 FQNNGV.

The chain carries TRBV6-6 and TRBJ1-2, with 7 positions matching TRBD1. Germline trimming cut 4 bases from V and 4 bases from J; bases unmatched to any gene: 9. The CDR3 runs to 15 residues. Germline assignment: CDR1 MNHNY and CDR2 SVGAGI (reference sequence). The CDR3 nucleotides read TGTGCCAGCAGTTTCACACGACAGGGAACCTATGGCTACACCTTC. Amino acids: CASSFTRQGTYGYTF.

CDR3 loop: CSAVRPTRTF. CDR3 nucleotides: TGCAGTGCTGTCCGGCCCACTCGGACCTTC. The chain employs TRBV20-1 and TRBJ1-2; D remains ambiguous. Deletions cut 5 bases from V and 14 bases from J, with 15 bases between. In germline, CDR1 is DFQATT, CDR2 SNEGSKA (reference sequence). The length of the CDR3 is 10 residues.

In the case of this clone: This sample also contains other DNA sequences that code for the same CDR3. The chain uses TRBV19 and TRBJ1-3; weak D call: TRBD1 (6 bases). The CDR3 length is 15 residues. Germline V CDR1 and CDR2: LNHDA, SQIVND (reference sequence). V lost 3 bases and J lost 0, with 9 bases in between. The CDR3 protein is CASSMDRFSGNTIYF. CDR3 DNA: TGTGCCAGTAGTATGGACAGATTCTCTGGAAACACCATATATTTT.

This clone has only a few counts. V gene TRBV6-1 combines with J gene TRBJ1-6, with TRBD1 as a possible D gene (5 bases). CDR3 length: 15 amino acids. Trimming cost V 2 bases and J 4 bases, with 9 bases left between them. In germline, CDR1 is MNHNS, CDR2 SASEGT. CDR3 sequence: CASSERGSYNSPLHF. CDR3 DNA: TGTGCCAGCAGTGAAAGGGGCTCTTATAATTCACCCCTCCACTTT.

This clone was seen only once. This chain connects TRBV27 to TRBJ2-2; possibly TRBD2 for D (5 bases). This CDR3 comprises 17 residues. V lost 5 bases to trimming and J lost 5 bases, with 21 bases between them. Germline loops: CDR1 MNHEY, CDR2 SMNVEV (reference sequence). CDR3 DNA: TGTGCCAGCAGTCCCGGGCGGCTAGCCCTGGGTACCGGGGAGCTGTTTTTT. This gives the protein CASSPGRLALGTGELFF.

The chain joins TRBV9 to TRBJ2-1, with 10 bases fitting TRBD2. J gave up 5 bases and V 0 bases, and 8 bases lay outside the gene matches. CDR1 and CDR2 from the germline V gene are SGDLS and YYNGEE. CDR3 size: 17 residues. CDR3 loop: CASSVGNPGLANNEQFF. The DNA of the CDR3 is TGTGCCAGCAGCGTAGGCAACCCGGGACTAGCGAACAATGAGCAGTTCTTC.

V and J are TRBV21-1 and TRBJ1-1. TRBV21-1 is deemed a pseudogene. This CDR3 spans 12 amino acids. CDR3 residues: CASSKEPGQAFF. In DNA form, the CDR3 reads TGTGCCAGCAGCAAAGAACCGGGACAAGCTTTCTTT.

The chain joins TRBV28 to TRBJ2-7, with unresolved D. Germline V gene data show CDR1 as MDHEN and CDR2 as SYDVKM. V was pared by 3 bases and J by 5 bases, with 11 bases between. The CDR3 sequence is 13 residues long. The CDR3 DNA is TGTGCCAGCAGTTTTCAACGAACCCACGAGCAGTACTTC. Amino acids: CASSFQRTHEQYF.

The chain couples TRBV5-1 to TRBJ1-1; unclear D gene. Germline CDR1 reads SGHRS; CDR2 reads YFSETQ. V shed 4 bases and J shed 7 bases, with 8 bases lying between them. CDR3 length equals 11 residues. CDR3 sequence reads: CASSNKLEAFF. DNA for the CDR3: TGCGCCAGCAGCAACAAACTTGAAGCTTTCTTT.

The chain is built from TRBV7-2 and TRBJ1-5; the match to TRBD1 covers 7 bases. The CDR3 contains 14 residues. Trimming removed 5 bases from V and 4 bases from J; junction bases left unmatched: 5. CDR1 and CDR2 (germline): SGHTA, FQGNSA. Here the CDR3 reads CASSAGQFNQPQHF. The DNA of the CDR3 is TGTGCCAGCAGCGCGGGACAGTTTAATCAGCCCCAGCATTTT.

The sample holds a few counts of this clone. The chain links TRBV13 to TRBJ1-2; unclear D gene. This CDR3 comprises 15 residues. CDR1 PRHDT and CDR2 FYEKMQ come from the germline V gene (reference sequence). V gave up 0 bases and J gave up 4 bases, with 12 bases separating them. The CDR3 nucleotides read TGTGCCAGCAGCTTAGGTGTCAGAAAAACCTATGGCTACACCTTC. Translated, it gives CASSLGVRKTYGYTF.

The chain employs TRBV27 and TRBJ2-3; D is perhaps TRBD2 (6 bases). V was trimmed by 5 bases and J by 0 bases, leaving 18 bases between them. The germline V gene encodes CDR1 MNHEY and CDR2 SMNVEV (reference sequence). The CDR3 covers 17 residues. The CDR3 DNA reads as TGTGCCAGCAGTCTACGGGGACTCTTTCCTAGCACAGATACGCAGTATTTT. Translating it yields CASSLRGLFPSTDTQYF.

This sequence joins TRBV7-9 and TRBJ2-7; D assignment may be TRBD1 or TRBD2 (5 bases each). CDR3 length: 16 amino acids. V lost 4 bases and J 6 bases, leaving 22 bases between the germline ends. Germline lookup yields CDR1 SEHNR and CDR2 FQNEAQ (reference sequence). The DNA of the CDR3 is TGTGCCAGCAGCTCCTGGACACTGGTGGAGGAAGGCGAGCAGTACTTC. Translating gives CASSSWTLVEEGEQYF.

In its sample, this clone was seen once. A junction boundary mismatches the germline segment, possibly from a read error. The rearrangement links TRBV2 to TRBJ2-5; possibly TRBD1 for D (5 bases). The DNA end lines up better with TRBJ2-7; the J call may be wrong. The CDR3 covers 13 residues. Germline CDR1 is SNHLY and CDR2 is FYNNEI. CDR3: CASSEGHSYEQYF. The CDR3 DNA follows: TGTGCCAGCAGCGAAGGACACTCCTACGAGCAGTACTTC.

On this clone: This sample also contains other DNA sequences that code for the same CDR3. The CDR3 DNA is TGTGCCAGCAGCGGGACAGATTTCTACGAGCAGTACTTC. Its translation: CASSGTDFYEQYF. The genes are TRBV7-9 and TRBJ2-7, with TRBD1 matching 7 bases. V shed 5 bases, J shed 3 bases, and the junction held 4 bases outside the gene matches. CDR3 length equals 13 residues. CDR1 is SEHNR and CDR2 is FQNEAQ in the germline V gene (reference sequence).

A few counts support this clone. The chain has TRBV19 and TRBJ1-2; D is uncertain. There are 12 residues in the CDR3. CDR1 LNHDA and CDR2 SQIVND come from the germline V gene (reference sequence). The V end lost 8 bases, the J end lost 8 bases, and 15 bases lay between the germline ends. In DNA form, the CDR3 reads TGTGCCAGTCTCGGGCGCCAACCGGGCTACACCTTC. Its translation is CASLGRQPGYTF. Filled out from reference TRBV19 and TRBJ1-2, the complete variable domain reads DGGITQSPKYLFRKEGQNVTLSCEQNLNHDAMYWYRQDPGQGLRLIYYSQIVNDFQKGDIAEGYSVSREKKESFPLTVTSAQKNPTAFYLCASLGRQPGYTFGSGTRLTVV.

This sequence joins TRBV5-1 and TRBJ2-3; TRBD1 agrees at 8 bases. This CDR3 region has 14 residues. The germline V gene has CDR1 SGHRS and CDR2 YFSETQ. Trimming took 4 bases from V and 4 from J; bases not matched to a gene: 5. CDR3 region: CASSPAQGADTQYF. The CDR3 nucleotides read TGCGCCAGCAGCCCAGCACAGGGGGCAGATACGCAGTATTTT.